The source of this TCR beta chain is a study of tumor-infiltrating lymphocytes in primary liver carcinoma. On the study more broadly: These patients were men and women whose ages were 30 to 69 years. Study-level findings and limits: Because of bulk unsorted sampling, CD4+ and CD8+ repertoires were not subjected to comparison.

In its sample, this clonotype was seen a few times. Its antigen is not identified. The authors took blood RNA from unsorted whole blood and also extracted germline DNA. Patients showed chronic HBV infection and an absence of prior treatment. Reverse transcription of around 0.45 ug total RNA with a constant-region primer produced TCR beta cDNA. Three nested multiplex PCR rounds of slightly modified ARM-PCR generated TCR beta libraries. TCRdb re-called the multiplex PCR reads with MiXCR, one entry per CDR3 protein. The sample has about 180,000 distinct CDR3 sequences, approximately 60% seen once; the top ten hold around three quarters. The sequence was obtained from a man aged 35-49 years with primary liver carcinoma and hepatitis B virus infection. Sequenced input: peripheral blood.

CDR3 residues: CASSAPTGLTEKLFF. The CDR3 DNA follows: TGTGCCAGCAGTGCACCGACAGGGTTAACGGAAAAACTGTTTTTT. This sequence joins TRBV2 and TRBJ1-4; 7 nucleotides line up with TRBD1. Germline-derived CDR1 and CDR2 are SNHLY and FYNNEI. The CDR3 is made up of 15 amino acids. V lost 4 bases, J lost 8 bases, and 10 bases stayed unmatched.